The 32 T cell receptor beta chains presented below share a single source sample, sequenced in a study of Ad26.COV2.S vaccination and SARS-CoV-2 variants. The assay was immunoSEQ multiplex PCR, and TCRdb's table has in-frame clones only and misses some. The data contain about 370,000 clones, roughly nine tenths of them singletons. Treatment described: some 20 received Ad26.COV2.S at low or high dose, single or two shots; roughly five received placebo; per-sample allocation not given. Sampling was done on day 63 after the first vaccine or placebo injection. The sequencing used peripheral blood, collected in a trial of Ad26.COV2.S vaccine versus placebo. These receptors originate from a person aged 18-65 years who received the Ad26.COV2.S COVID-19 vaccine or a placebo.

The chain is built from TRBV27 and TRBJ1-5; 7 bases fit TRBD1. V lost 5 bases, J lost 5 bases, and 12 bases stayed unmatched. The CDR3 consists of 16 residues. CDR1 is MNHEY, CDR2 SMNVEV, per germline (reference sequence). In DNA, the CDR3 is TGTGCCAGCAGTACCCGGACAGGATTGAGTGATCAGCCCCAGCATTTT. Translation: CASSTRTGLSDQPQHF.

The V call is TRBV28, the J call TRBJ1-1; 7 positions agree with TRBD1. The V gene's germline CDR1 is MDHEN and CDR2 SYDVKM. The CDR3 runs 13 residues. With V trimmed by 5 bases and J by 8 bases, 8 bases remained unmatched. The CDR3 spells CASSLPGQPEAFF. CDR3 DNA sequence: TGTGCCAGCAGTCTACCGGGACAGCCCGAAGCTTTCTTT.

The chain employs TRBV10-3 and TRBJ2-5, with 15 bases matching TRBD2. CDR3 length equals 17 residues. V lost 6 bases and J lost 2; bases outside the gene matches: 7. Germline-derived CDR1 and CDR2 are ENHRY and SYGVKD. The CDR3 is CAISPPGTSGGQETQYF. The CDR3 DNA is TGTGCCATCAGCCCCCCCGGGACTAGCGGGGGGCAAGAGACCCAGTACTTC.

The V and J genes are TRBV5-1 and TRBJ2-3; no definite D call. CDR3 length: 15 amino acids. V shed 0 bases and J shed 5 bases, with 13 bases lying between them. In germline, CDR1 is SGHRS, CDR2 YFSETQ. The CDR3 reads CASSLEVGFQDTQYF. CDR3 DNA: TGCGCCAGCAGCTTGGAGGTGGGGTTTCAAGATACGCAGTATTTT.

The chain recombines TRBV2 with TRBJ2-2, with a possible D match to TRBD1 (5 bases). V lost 8 bases, J lost 3 bases, and 7 bases lay in between. Looked up from germline, CDR1 is SNHLY and CDR2 is FYNNEI. The CDR3 consists of 12 residues. CDR3: CASLGDTGELFF. The CDR3 DNA follows: TGTGCCAGCCTAGGGGACACCGGGGAGCTGTTTTTT.

The V and J genes are TRBV3-1 (or the pseudogene TRBV3-2) and TRBJ2-5; 7 nucleotides agree with TRBD2. J gave up 5 bases and V 4 bases, and 16 bases lay outside the gene matches. This CDR3 region has 17 residues. Germline CDR1 is LGHDT and CDR2 is YNNKEL (reference sequence). CDR3: CASSLLSGDPQRETQYF. The CDR3 DNA follows: TGTGCCAGCAGCCTCCTCAGCGGGGACCCCCAACGGGAGACCCAGTACTTC.

The rearrangement joins TRBV6-2 or TRBV6-3 to TRBJ2-7, with D possibly TRBD1 on 7 matching bases. Trimming removed 3 bases at V and 0 bases at J, with 15 bases between. The CDR3 consists of 16 residues. Germline values: CDR1 MNHEY, CDR2 SVGEGT. CDR3 sequence reads: CASSYRRQGGSYEQYF. CDR3 DNA: TGTGCCAGCAGTTATCGTCGACAGGGAGGCTCCTACGAGCAGTACTTC.

This clone was recorded a few times. The chain joins TRBV4-1 to TRBJ1-4; no clear D. V was shortened by 2 bases and J by 4 bases, with 5 bases between the two germline ends. The CDR3 has 13 residues. The V gene's germline CDR1 is MGHRA and CDR2 YSYEKL. In DNA form, the CDR3 reads TGCGCCAGCAGCCAAAACCATAATGAAAAACTGTTTTTT. This sequence encodes CASSQNHNEKLFF.

The chain employs TRBV19 and TRBJ2-7, with 9 bases aligning to TRBD1. The CDR3 is 15 residues long. Germline trimming cut 0 bases from V and 3 bases from J; bases unmatched to any gene: 3. CDR1 is LNHDA and CDR2 is SQIVND in the germline V gene (reference sequence). The chain's CDR3 is CASSIEGTGIYEQYF. As DNA, the CDR3 is TGTGCCAGTAGTATAGAGGGGACAGGGATCTACGAGCAGTACTTC.

The chain employs TRBV15 and TRBJ2-5, with D unresolved. In germline, CDR1 is LNHNV, CDR2 YYDKDF (reference sequence). Trimming removed 6 bases at V and 1 base at J, with 9 bases between. CDR3 size: 13 residues. The CDR3 DNA sequence: TGTGCCACCAGTCTCCGACTCCAAGAGACCCAGTACTTC. Residues: CATSLRLQETQYF.

CDR3: CASVRRAATYGYTF. CDR3 DNA: TGTGCCAGCGTACGGCGGGCAGCAACCTATGGCTACACCTTC. The chain couples TRBV6-6 to TRBJ1-2; D gene uncertain. Germline loops: CDR1 MNHNY, CDR2 SVGAGI (reference sequence). Deletions cut 8 bases from V and 4 bases from J, with 17 bases between. There are 14 residues in the CDR3.

The genes are TRBV27 and TRBJ1-1, with 7 bases fitting TRBD1. CDR1 and CDR2 (germline): MNHEY, SMNVEV (reference sequence). The CDR3 spans 14 residues. Losses at the gene ends were 6 bases for V and 1 base for J; bases not matched to a gene: 5. The DNA for the CDR3 is TGTGCCAGCAGCCTTGGGACAGCGAACACTGAAGCTTTCTTT. Protein product: CASSLGTANTEAFF.

The chain links TRBV11-2 to TRBJ2-1; no firm D call. V was clipped by 7 bases and J by 4 bases, with 11 bases between them. Germline values: CDR1 SGHAT, CDR2 FQNNGV. The CDR3 runs to 13 residues. The CDR3 reads CASTPPGYNEQFF. The CDR3 nucleotides are TGTGCCAGCACCCCTCCAGGATACAATGAGCAGTTCTTC. Variable domain in full (rest from reference TRBV11-2 and TRBJ2-1): EAGVAQSPRYKIIEKRQSVAFWCNPISGHATLYWYQQILGQGPKLLIQFQNNGVVDDSQLPKDRFSAERLKGVDSTLKIQPAKLEDSAVYLCASTPPGYNEQFFGPGTRLTVL.

This rearrangement joins TRBV13 to TRBJ2-5; D is uncertain. Trimming pared 0 bases from V and 3 bases from J, leaving 5 bases between. The CDR3 is 13 residues long. CDR1 and CDR2 (germline): PRHDT, FYEKMQ (reference sequence). CDR3 sequence: CASSLGGKETQYF. CDR3 in DNA: TGTGCCAGCAGCTTAGGAGGGAAAGAGACCCAGTACTTC.

The V call is TRBV7-9, the J call TRBJ2-7, with 8 nucleotides matching TRBD1. Germline V gene sequence: CDR1 SEHNR, CDR2 FQNEAQ (reference sequence). V shed 2 bases and J 1 base; nucleotides not matched to a gene: 7. The CDR3 is 16 residues long. The CDR3: CASSLRKGQESYEQYF. For the CDR3, the DNA is TGTGCCAGCAGCTTAAGGAAGGGACAGGAGTCCTACGAGCAGTACTTC.

This clone was seen a few times. V usage is TRBV27 and J usage is TRBJ2-7, with D tentatively TRBD1 or TRBD2 (5 bases each). The V end was cut by 6 bases, the J end by 9 bases, with 15 bases between. The CDR3 totals 12 residues. The germline V gene has CDR1 MNHEY and CDR2 SMNVEV (reference sequence). Here the CDR3 reads CASSWAAGRQYF. The CDR3, as DNA: TGTGCCAGCAGCTGGGCTGCAGGGAGGCAGTACTTC.

This clone was recorded a few times. CDR3: CASSSYQGGGNTIYF. The CDR3, as DNA: TGTGCCAGCAGTTCCTATCAGGGTGGAGGAAACACCATATATTTT. This sequence joins TRBV3-1 (or the pseudogene TRBV3-2) and TRBJ1-3, with D possibly matching TRBD1 (5 bases). Germline CDR1 is LGHDT and CDR2 is YNNKEL (reference sequence). The CDR3 has 15 amino acids. V lost 6 bases and J 4 bases, leaving 16 bases between the germline ends.

The chain links TRBV27 to TRBJ2-4, with 7 bases identical to TRBD2. The length of the CDR3 is 17 residues. Germline-derived CDR1 and CDR2 are MNHEY and SMNVEV (reference sequence). Trimming cost V 3 bases and J 0 bases; bases outside gene matches: 8. Here the CDR3 reads CASSLFGGVGAKNIQYF. As DNA, the CDR3 is TGTGCCAGCAGTTTGTTTGGGGGGGTTGGAGCCAAAAACATTCAGTACTTC.

The chain uses TRBV5-6 and TRBJ2-5, with a possible D match to TRBD1 (7 bases). Germline CDR1 reads SGHDT; CDR2 reads YYEEEE. The CDR3 has 16 residues. V lost 4 bases and J lost 4, with 20 bases in between. CDR3 region: CASSARYRGGGETQYF. The CDR3 DNA reads as TGTGCCAGCAGCGCCCGGTACAGGGGAGGCGGAGAGACCCAGTACTTC.

Written as DNA, the CDR3 is TGTGCCTCAGTGGACTCCCGCGGGATTTCACCCCTCCACTTT. Translated, it gives CASVDSRGISPLHF. V usage is TRBV6-5 and J usage is TRBJ1-6; D is ambiguous. The V gene's germline CDR1 is MNHEY and CDR2 SVGAGI. Trimming cost V 11 bases and J 9 bases, with 20 bases left between them. The CDR3 contains 14 residues.

The chain employs TRBV3-1 (or the pseudogene TRBV3-2) and TRBJ1-4; tentative D call: TRBD1 (5 bases). The CDR3 is 14 amino acids. CDR1 LGHDT and CDR2 YNNKEL come from the germline V gene (reference sequence). The V and J ends lost 5 bases and 0 bases respectively, with 7 bases between them. The DNA of the CDR3 is TGTGCCAGCAGCGAGACAGCAACTAATGAAAAACTGTTTTTT. It translates to CASSETATNEKLFF.

This chain joins TRBV7-2 and TRBJ1-2; D is possibly TRBD1 (5 bases). Germline V gene lookup returns CDR1 SGHTA and CDR2 FQGNSA. Trimming took off 1 base at V and 1 base at J, with 7 bases between the two ends. CDR3 length equals 14 residues. CDR3 DNA: TGTGCCAGCAGCTTAGAAGGGGATAACTATGGCTACACCTTC. It specifies CASSLEGDNYGYTF. The full variable domain, rest sourced from reference TRBV7-2 and TRBJ1-2, is GAGVSQSPSNKVTEKGKDVELRCDPISGHTALYWYRQSLGQGLEFLIYFQGNSAPDKSGLPSDRFSAERTGGSVSTLTIQRTQQEDSAVYLCASSLEGDNYGYTFGSGTRLTVV.

The chain links TRBV13 to TRBJ1-5, with TRBD1 as a possible D gene (5 bases). The CDR3 totals 14 residues. Germline lookup yields CDR1 PRHDT and CDR2 FYEKMQ (reference sequence). Trimming stripped 5 bases from V and 9 bases from J, with 17 bases between. CDR3 amino acids: CASSKRQGPGPQHF. DNA for the CDR3: TGTGCCAGCAGCAAACGCCAGGGACCCGGGCCCCAGCATTTT.

The rearrangement joins TRBV27 to TRBJ2-2; tentatively, D is TRBD2 (5 bases). There are 14 residues in the CDR3. The germline V gene encodes CDR1 MNHEY and CDR2 SMNVEV (reference sequence). Deletions cut 3 bases from V and 5 bases from J, with 10 bases between. CDR3 nucleotide sequence: TGTGCCAGCAGTTTCGGTCGAGGGACCGGGGAGCTGTTTTTT. Protein sequence: CASSFGRGTGELFF.

The genes are TRBV7-6 and TRBJ1-5; D is undetermined. Germline V CDR1 and CDR2: SGHVS, FNYEAQ. The CDR3 sequence is 13 residues long. The V and J ends lost 3 bases and 7 bases respectively, with 10 bases between them. CDR3 sequence (DNA): TGTGCCAGCAGCTTTAGTGAAAGACAGCCCCAGCATTTT. Translated: CASSFSERQPQHF.

J is TRBJ1-1 and V is TRBV7-6; TRBD1 might be the D (5 bases). V lost 1 base and J lost 3, with 15 bases in between. Germline values: CDR1 SGHVS, CDR2 FNYEAQ. The CDR3 loop spans 16 amino acids. The CDR3 DNA is TGTGCCAGCAGCTTAGTAGCGGGGGGGGGATACACTGAAGCTTTCTTT. Protein product: CASSLVAGGGYTEAFF.

The chain carries TRBV6-5 and TRBJ2-2; D not resolved. This CDR3 spans 13 amino acids. V lost 6 bases and J lost 0, with 5 bases in between. Germline values: CDR1 MNHEY, CDR2 SVGAGI. CDR3 residues: CASRPSNTGELFF. CDR3 in DNA: TGTGCCAGCAGACCATCGAACACCGGGGAGCTGTTTTTT.

The chain couples TRBV19 to TRBJ2-3, with no clear D. Looked up from germline, CDR1 is LNHDA and CDR2 is SQIVND (reference sequence). This CDR3 comprises 12 residues. Trimming pared 4 bases from V and 3 bases from J, leaving 5 bases between. The CDR3 bases are TGTGCCAGTAGTAGTGAGACAGATACGCAGTATTTT. The encoded protein is CASSSETDTQYF.

The rearrangement uses TRBV4-2 and TRBJ1-5; D might be TRBD1 (5 bases). CDR3 length equals 14 residues. Trimming pared 3 bases from V and 7 bases from J, leaving 13 bases between. The germline gives CDR1 LGHNA, CDR2 YNFKEQ. The CDR3 coding sequence is TGTGCCAGCAGCCAGTCCGAAGGGGTACAGCCCCAGCATTTT. Translating gives CASSQSEGVQPQHF.

The gene calls are TRBV7-8 and TRBJ1-1; 9 positions match TRBD1. Germline-derived CDR1 and CDR2 are SGHVS and FQNEAQ. The CDR3 has 13 amino acids. J was trimmed by 2 bases and V by 10 bases; bases with no gene match: 5. The CDR3 is CATAGQGNTEAFF. The CDR3 nucleotides are TGTGCCACCGCGGGACAGGGTAACACTGAAGCTTTCTTT.

The chain is built from TRBV4-2 and TRBJ1-1; 7 nucleotides align to TRBD1. Trimming at V came to 4 bases and at J to 4 bases, leaving 9 bases not matched to a gene. Germline V gene sequence: CDR1 LGHNA, CDR2 YNFKEQ. The CDR3 is made up of 15 amino acids. CDR3 bases: TGTGCCAGCAGCCCGGGGGACCGGGACAGCACTGAAGCTTTCTTT. Translation gives CASSPGDRDSTEAFF.

The chain recombines TRBV7-2 with TRBJ1-1, with a tentative D call TRBD1 (5 bases). CDR1 SGHTA and CDR2 FQGNSA come from the germline V gene. The CDR3 consists of 13 residues. V gave up 4 bases and J gave up 1 base, with 7 bases separating them. CDR3 in amino acids: CASSWGGNTEAFF. The CDR3 region has the DNA TGTGCCAGCAGCTGGGGGGGGAACACTGAAGCTTTCTTT.